Listed here are 3 T cell receptor beta chains from one sample, sequenced in a study of monozygotic twins with inflammatory bowel disease (dated by TCRdb to between 2019 and 2020). To prepare the library, 5' RACE was applied. Sequencing relied on an Illumina HiSeq 2500. TCRdb reprocessed the reads and assigns one entry to each CDR3 protein sequence, leaving out DNA. The sample has over 200,000 distinct CDR3 sequences on record. The top ten constitute approximately 7.7% of the sample. Material: blood. The origin of the receptors is a human donor with ulcerative colitis or Crohn's disease, or a healthy co-twin of an affected twin (not recorded which).

This rearrangement joins TRBV5-1 to TRBJ1-4; TCRdb indicates TRBD1, and absent DNA this call remains unverified. From germline, CDR1 is SGHRS and CDR2 YFSETQ. This CDR3 spans 15 amino acids. The CDR3: CASRSGVATNEKLFF.

The chain links TRBV4-1 to TRBJ1-1. The germline V gene encodes CDR1 MGHRA and CDR2 YSYEKL. This CDR3 region has 15 residues. The chain's CDR3 is CASSQDTQTITEAFF.

V and J are TRBV7-9 and TRBJ1-1; checking the TCRdb D call of TRBD1 is not possible without DNA. Germline CDR1 SEHNR, CDR2 FQNEAQ (reference sequence). The CDR3 sequence is 15 residues long. CDR3 in amino acids: CASSLGQEGDTEAFF.